This T cell receptor beta chain stems from a study of T cell clusters in autoimmune cytopenias. TRB was amplified by touch-down multiplex PCR, primer pools A and B combined. Reprocessing the multiplex PCR reads, TCRdb reports a single entry for every CDR3 protein and omits DNA. The sample has roughly 6,900 distinct CDR3 sequences, and its top ten clones hold roughly 28%. Per the germline V gene, CDR1 is KGHSH and CDR2 is LQKENI. The CDR3 extends over 16 amino acids. Regarding this clonotype: Its antigen is not known.

TRB amplification used roughly 250 ng of peripheral blood genomic DNA. Regarding the study as a whole: TRB repertoire shifts in secondary cytopenia and chronic lymphocytic leukemia mostly reflected lymphoma, not autoimmunity. Compared with active autoimmune hepatitis patients, healthy donors showed around 3-fold more exclusive TRB clusters.

Sequenced: peripheral blood. The receptor was derived from a human donor with an autoimmune cytopenia or autoimmune hepatitis (not recorded which). The chain couples TRBV18 to TRBJ2-1; TCRdb returns TRBD2, unconfirmable since there is no DNA. The CDR3: CASSPFGGGTYNEQFF.